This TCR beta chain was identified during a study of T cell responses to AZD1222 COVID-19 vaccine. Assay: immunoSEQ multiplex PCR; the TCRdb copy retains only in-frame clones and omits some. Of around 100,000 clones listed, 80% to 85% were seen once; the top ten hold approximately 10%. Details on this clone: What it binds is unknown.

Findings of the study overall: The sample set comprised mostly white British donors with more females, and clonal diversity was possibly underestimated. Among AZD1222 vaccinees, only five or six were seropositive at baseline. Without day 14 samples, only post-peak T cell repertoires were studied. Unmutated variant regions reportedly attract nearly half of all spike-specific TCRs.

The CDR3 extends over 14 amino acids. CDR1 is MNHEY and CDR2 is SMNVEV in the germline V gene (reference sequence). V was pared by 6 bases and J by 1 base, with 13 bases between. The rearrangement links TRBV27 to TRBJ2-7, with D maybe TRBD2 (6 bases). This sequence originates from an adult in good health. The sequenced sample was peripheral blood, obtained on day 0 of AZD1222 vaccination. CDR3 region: CASRSLAMSYEQYF. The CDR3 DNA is TGTGCCAGCAGGTCCCTAGCGATGTCCTACGAGCAGTACTTC.